The 16 T cell receptor beta chains presented below share a single source sample, sequenced in a study of identifying expanded T cells in peripheral blood. Assay used: immunoSEQ multiplex PCR; TCRdb lists only in-frame clones, some missing. Of 100,000 to 150,000 clones in the sample, 75% to 90% were seen once. Sample: blood. These receptors all stem from a person between 18 and 75 years old in good health.

The V call is TRBV7-6, the J call TRBJ1-1; D unresolved. V lost 5 bases and J 4 bases, leaving 8 bases between the germline ends. The CDR3 consists of 12 residues. CDR1 and CDR2 from the germline V gene are SGHVS and FNYEAQ. This CDR3 is CASSARGTEAFF. DNA of the CDR3: TGTGCCAGCAGCGCCCGTGGCACTGAAGCTTTCTTT. The whole variable domain, filled in from reference TRBV7-6 and TRBJ1-1, reads GAGVSQSPRYKVTKRGQDVALRCDPISGHVSLYWYRQALGQGPEFLTYFNYEAQQDKSGLPNDRFSAERPEGSISTLTIQRTEQRDSAMYRCASSARGTEAFFGQGTRLTVV.

The gene calls are TRBV5-1 and TRBJ1-1; D not resolved. Germline assignment: CDR1 SGHRS and CDR2 YFSETQ. V was cut by 4 bases and J by 8 bases, with 15 bases left in between. This CDR3 spans 13 amino acids. The CDR3 is CASSLMGGREAFF. The CDR3 DNA is TGCGCCAGCAGCCTCATGGGAGGCCGAGAAGCTTTCTTT.

The rearrangement links TRBV4-3 to TRBJ1-3; D gene unclear. The CDR3 contains 14 residues. CDR1 is LGHNA and CDR2 is YSLEER in the germline V gene. With 0 bases removed from V and 3 bases from J, the gap between germline ends came to 6 bases. CDR3 in amino acids: CASSQDRGGNTIYF. The CDR3 region has the DNA TGCGCCAGCAGCCAAGACAGAGGTGGAAACACCATATATTTT.

The chain combines TRBV9 with TRBJ2-1; perhaps TRBD1 as D (5 bases). This CDR3 contains 15 residues. Germline loops: CDR1 SGDLS, CDR2 YYNGEE. V lost 3 bases and J 2 bases, leaving 12 bases between the germline ends. The CDR3 spells CASSAAGSTYNEQFF. CDR3 nucleotides: TGTGCCAGCAGCGCCGCAGGGTCCACCTACAATGAGCAGTTCTTC.

The chain uses TRBV18 and TRBJ1-2; D not resolved. The CDR3 is 15 residues long. V lost 0 bases, J lost 5 bases, and 13 bases lay in between. Germline V gene data show CDR1 as KGHSH and CDR2 as LQKENI. The CDR3, as DNA: TGTGCCAGCTCACCACCGGTAAATCGAGGGTATGGCTACACCTTC. This sequence encodes CASSPPVNRGYGYTF.

The chain couples TRBV6-1 to TRBJ2-3; no clear D. There are 12 residues in the CDR3. Germline CDR1 reads MNHNS; CDR2 reads SASEGT. Deletions cut 4 bases from V and 5 bases from J, with 7 bases between. The CDR3 coding sequence is TGTGCCAGCAGTGTATCGGTAGATACGCAGTATTTT. As protein: CASSVSVDTQYF.

This chain links TRBV7-2 with TRBJ1-1; D call uncertain. The V end lost 5 bases, the J end lost 8 bases, and 12 bases lay between the germline ends. The CDR3 length is 12 residues. The germline V gene has CDR1 SGHTA and CDR2 FQGNSA. The CDR3 sequence is CASSLNTREAFF. The CDR3 nucleotides read TGTGCCAGCAGCCTTAACACCAGGGAAGCTTTCTTT.

This chain uses TRBV7-9 with TRBJ1-1, with TRBD1 as a possible D gene (6 bases). CDR1 is SEHNR and CDR2 is FQNEAQ in the germline V gene (reference sequence). V lost 1 base and J lost 4, with 16 bases in between. The CDR3 covers 16 residues. In DNA form, the CDR3 reads TGTGCCAGCAGCTTAGGAATTACAGGGTATGCCACTGAAGCTTTCTTT. Translating it yields CASSLGITGYATEAFF.

This chain uses TRBV5-1 with TRBJ1-1; D is perhaps TRBD1 (6 bases). Germline assignment: CDR1 SGHRS and CDR2 YFSETQ. This CDR3 has 16 amino acids. The ends were cut back, 3 bases at V and 1 base at J, with 16 bases in the middle. The CDR3 spells CASSSAPTGPNTEAFF. The CDR3 DNA sequence: TGCGCCAGCAGCTCGGCGCCGACAGGACCGAACACTGAAGCTTTCTTT.

The chain couples TRBV29-1 to TRBJ2-2; D gene unclear. CDR1 and CDR2 (germline): SQVTM, ANQGSEA. The ends were cut back, 7 bases at V and 3 bases at J, with 6 bases in the middle. The CDR3 is 11 amino acids. In nucleotides, the CDR3 is TGCAGCGCCCGGTACACCGGGGAGCTGTTTTTT. This sequence encodes CSARYTGELFF.

The rearrangement joins TRBV15 to TRBJ1-1; no clear D. Germline V gene lookup returns CDR1 LNHNV and CDR2 YYDKDF (reference sequence). The CDR3 has 14 amino acids. Trimming pared 3 bases from V and 1 base from J, leaving 9 bases between. CDR3 in DNA: TGTGCCACCAGCAGCCCACAGTCGAACACTGAAGCTTTCTTT. Translating gives CATSSPQSNTEAFF.

Here the CDR3 reads CASKVQGNTEAFF. CDR3 sequence (DNA): TGTGCCAGCAAGGTTCAGGGGAACACTGAAGCTTTCTTT. The rearrangement joins TRBV6-5 to TRBJ1-1, with a tentative D call TRBD1 (5 bases). The CDR3 is made up of 13 amino acids. The V end was cut by 7 bases, the J end by 1 base, with 10 bases between. Per the germline V gene, CDR1 is MNHEY and CDR2 is SVGAGI.

The chain carries TRBV5-8 and TRBJ2-5, with D perhaps matching TRBD1 (6 bases). V shed 2 bases and J shed 0 bases, with 14 bases lying between them. Germline V gives CDR1 SGHTS, CDR2 YDEGEE. The CDR3 consists of 16 residues. The CDR3 region is CASSLGRTANQETQYF. The CDR3 DNA reads as TGTGCCAGCAGCTTAGGAAGGACAGCCAACCAAGAGACCCAGTACTTC.

The chain is built from TRBV2 and TRBJ1-1; no firm D call. Germline CDR1 SNHLY, CDR2 FYNNEI. V lost 4 bases and J lost 1, with 7 bases in between. The CDR3 has 13 residues. The CDR3 sequence: CASSGAGNTEAFF. The CDR3 DNA reads as TGTGCCAGCAGTGGCGCAGGGAACACTGAAGCTTTCTTT.

This chain joins TRBV4-3 and TRBJ2-6, with 10 bases lining up with TRBD1. The CDR3 covers 17 residues. Germline V gives CDR1 LGHNA, CDR2 YSLEER. J lost 3 bases, V lost 3 bases, and 5 bases had no gene match. CDR3 coding DNA: TGCGCCAGCAGCCAGGGACAGGGGTTCTTTGGGGCCAACGTCCTGACTTTC. This gives the protein CASSQGQGFFGANVLTF.

The chain has TRBV4-3 and TRBJ2-7, with D unresolved. With 4 bases removed from V and 6 bases from J, the gap between germline ends came to 25 bases. Germline V gene sequence: CDR1 LGHNA, CDR2 YSLEER. This CDR3 contains 17 residues. CDR3 residues: CASSPSLRTVEPLEQYF. DNA of the CDR3: TGCGCCAGCAGCCCCTCTTTGAGAACAGTGGAGCCTCTCGAGCAGTACTTC.